This T cell receptor (beta chain) was observed in a study of blood T cell repertoires in COVID-19. Authors' processing steps: Estimation of nucleated cell counts relied on the amplification of reference gene primers. Libraries were prepared by immunoSEQ multiplex PCR; TCRdb keeps only in-frame clonotypes and omits some of them. The V and J calls and clone size come from that table; D and trimming were worked out from the DNA. The sample holds 250,000 to 300,000 clones; around nine tenths are singletons and the top ten take 11%. The V segment lost 5 bases and the J segment 5 bases; nucleotides outside the gene matches: 7. The CDR3 extends over 14 amino acids. From germline, CDR1 is MDHEN and CDR2 SYDVKM. While infection was still active, Seattle patients were enrolled and then followed longitudinally.

The sample was peripheral blood. This chain joins TRBV28 and TRBJ1-2, with TRBD1 matching over 8 bases. The receptor's source is a woman aged 25 to 39 with COVID-19, enrolled during active disease. The CDR3 DNA sequence: TGTGCCAGCAGTGGGGGACAGGTCCTGTATGGCTACACCTTC. It codes for CASSGGQVLYGYTF.